The rows below give T cell receptor beta chains drawn from one sample of a study of PD-1 blockade in classical Hodgkin lymphoma. Only in-frame clones appear in the TCRdb table, and some are missing; sequencing was by immunoSEQ multiplex PCR. This repertoire shows about 29,000 clones, approximately 85% found once; its top ten account for 2% to 3%. The specimen was CD4+ T cells from blood, collected at baseline. These receptors were taken from a human donor with classical Hodgkin lymphoma. The CDR3 runs from the conserved cysteine through the conserved F or W. The order of the fields is V gene, CDR3 protein.

v_call: TRBV29-1
cdr3_aa: CSVLLRYTGELFF

v_call: TRBV10-1
cdr3_aa: CASSEGLRTEAFF

v_call: TRBV5-6
cdr3_aa: CASSLGAGRDLYGYTF

v_call: TRBV7-2
cdr3_aa: CASSFGSSYNSPLHF

v_call: TRBV28
cdr3_aa: CASSPNTEFHYGYTF

v_call: TRBV5-1
cdr3_aa: CASSLDRTLTNEKLFF

v_call: TRBV5-5
cdr3_aa: CASRLEGGETQYF

v_call: TRBV5-1
cdr3_aa: CASSLNSPLGGYTF

v_call: TRBV7-2
cdr3_aa: CASSERGRRTEAFF

v_call: TRBV4-2
cdr3_aa: CASSQGTTVYQETQYF

v_call: TRBV9
cdr3_aa: CASSVGVQAETQYF

v_call: TRBV25-1
cdr3_aa: CASSWGQQSEAFF

v_call: TRBV4-1
cdr3_aa: CASSQDLVTRNTEAFF

v_call: TRBV30
cdr3_aa: CASSGRRTGELFF

v_call: TRBV28
cdr3_aa: CASTSGGTNQPQHF

v_call: TRBV29-1
cdr3_aa: CSVIQRGYGYTF

v_call: TRBV10-1
cdr3_aa: CASSNQQKRAFF

v_call: TRBV20-1
cdr3_aa: CSGGLHTQYF

v_call: TRBV7-9
cdr3_aa: CASSLGQSYGYTF

v_call: TRBV11-2
cdr3_aa: CASSLSLSGGGSSYNEQFF

v_call: TRBV30
cdr3_aa: CAWSVKGDREQYF

v_call: TRBV5-1
cdr3_aa: CASSLGPQGAANYGYTF

v_call: TRBV19
cdr3_aa: CASNAEGNYGYTF

v_call: TRBV6-5
cdr3_aa: CASSYSTGRGTEAFF

v_call: TRBV19
cdr3_aa: CASEETSGTAGSYNEQFF

v_call: TRBV27
cdr3_aa: CALSVAGELFF

v_call: TRBV7-9
cdr3_aa: CASRLAGTGRNEQFF